This entry lists 26 T cell receptor beta chains sequenced from one sample in a study of blood T cell repertoires in COVID-19. This table comes from immunoSEQ multiplex PCR, and its TCRdb copy is limited to in-frame clones, with some not included. Of about 90,000 clones in the sample, under 90% were seen once. Sequencing was performed on peripheral blood. Receptors were obtained from a woman aged 70-85 years with acute or convalescent COVID-19.

This chain joins TRBV14 and TRBJ1-2; TRBD1 might be the D (5 bases). The CDR3 sequence is 14 residues long. Germline lookup yields CDR1 SGHDN and CDR2 FVKESK. V was trimmed by 4 bases and J by 8 bases, leaving 17 bases between them. The chain's CDR3 is CASSLLGRTYGYTF. As DNA, the CDR3 is TGTGCCAGCAGCCTGCTTGGACGGACATACGGCTACACCTTC.

The DNA of the CDR3 is TGTGCCAGTAGTGGCAGGGGGCCGAATAATTCACCCCTCCACTTT. Its protein product is CASSGRGPNNSPLHF. The chain links TRBV19 to TRBJ1-6; 8 bases agree with TRBD1. Germline-derived CDR1 and CDR2 are LNHDA and SQIVND (reference sequence). J was trimmed by 5 bases and V by 5 bases; bases with no gene match: 5. The CDR3 extends over 15 amino acids.

The chain carries TRBV6-5 and TRBJ2-1; D possibly corresponds to TRBD1 (6 bases). CDR1 is MNHEY and CDR2 is SVGAGI in the germline V gene. Trimming cost V 8 bases and J 8 bases, with 19 bases left between them. The CDR3 has 14 residues. The DNA of the CDR3 is TGTGCCAGCCGAACCTATGACAGGTCCCATGAGCAGTTCTTC. Its protein product is CASRTYDRSHEQFF.

The chain uses TRBV2 and TRBJ1-6; D gene unclear. The CDR3 has 16 residues. V lost 3 bases and J 8 bases, leaving 17 bases between the germline ends. Germline values: CDR1 SNHLY, CDR2 FYNNEI. The CDR3, as DNA: TGTGCCAGCAGTGATGTAAAGGGAGGTGTTGATTCACCCCTCCACTTT. This gives the protein CASSDVKGGVDSPLHF.

The chain carries TRBV10-2 and TRBJ2-5, with D possibly being TRBD2 (5 bases). This CDR3 spans 15 amino acids. Germline assignment: CDR1 WSHSY and CDR2 SAAADI. V was cut by 2 bases and J by 3 bases, with 13 bases left in between. CDR3 nucleotide sequence: TGCGCCAGCAGTGAGATCGGCGGGTCAAAAGAGACCCAGTACTTC. Encoded protein: CASSEIGGSKETQYF.

The chain carries TRBV11-2 and TRBJ2-3; 11 bases line up with TRBD2. Germline V CDR1 and CDR2: SGHAT, FQNNGV. This CDR3 spans 16 amino acids. Losses at the gene ends were 3 bases for V and 3 bases for J; bases not matched to a gene: 5. CDR3 DNA sequence: TGTGCCAGCAGCTTTAGCGGGGGGGCCAGAACAGATACGCAGTATTTT. Amino acid sequence: CASSFSGGARTDTQYF.

This clone showed up just a few times. J is TRBJ1-6 and V is TRBV5-1, with TRBD1 as a possible D gene (6 bases). Trimming removed 0 bases at V and 6 bases at J, with 13 bases between. The CDR3 loop spans 16 amino acids. Germline CDR1 SGHRS, CDR2 YFSETQ. The CDR3 region is CASSLEQGTPNSPLHF. In DNA form, the CDR3 reads TGCGCCAGCAGCTTGGAACAGGGAACCCCTAATTCACCCCTCCACTTT. The whole variable domain, remainder taken from reference TRBV5-1 and TRBJ1-6, is KAGVTQTPRYLIKTRGQQVTLSCSPISGHRSVSWYQQTPGQGLQFLFEYFSETQRNKGNFPGRFSGRQFSNSRSEMNVSTLELGDSALYLCASSLEQGTPNSPLHFGNGTRLTVT.

This clone was observed once. V is TRBV11-2 and J is TRBJ2-2; TRBD2 aligns across 9 bases. V lost 5 bases and J lost 6; bases outside the gene matches: 10. Germline V gives CDR1 SGHAT, CDR2 FQNNGV. The length of the CDR3 is 16 residues. CDR3 nucleotide sequence: TGTGCCAGCAGCCCCGTGGCGGGGGGGCAGTCCGGGGAGCTGTTTTTT. Its protein product is CASSPVAGGQSGELFF.

The chain has TRBV5-1 and TRBJ1-2; D may be TRBD1 (5 bases). Germline values: CDR1 SGHRS, CDR2 YFSETQ. Deletions cut 0 bases from V and 3 bases from J, with 12 bases between. This CDR3 is 15 amino acids long. CDR3 nucleotide sequence: TGCGCCAGCAGCTTGGAAGGGGCCAGGGACTATGGCTACACCTTC. Its protein is CASSLEGARDYGYTF.

To note about this clone: One junction end disagrees with the germline gene, perhaps due to a read error. This chain joins TRBV6-6 and TRBJ2-1; TRBD2 matches at 9 bases. CDR1 and CDR2 (germline): MNHNY, SVGAGI (reference sequence). The CDR3 consists of 15 residues. The CDR3 is CARSYGGGGGNEQFF. CDR3 DNA: TGTGCCCGCAGTTACGGCGGGGGGGGTGGGAATGAGCAGTTCTTC.

A single count supports this clone. The chain joins TRBV10-3 to TRBJ1-2; D is undetermined. The V and J ends lost 1 base and 4 bases respectively, with 4 bases between them. The CDR3 spans 12 residues. Germline V CDR1 and CDR2: ENHRY, SYGVKD. The CDR3 DNA follows: TGTGCCATCAGTGAGTACAGCTATGGCTACACCTTC. This encodes CAISEYSYGYTF.

Notes on this clone: The same CDR3 arises from other DNA sequences in this sample as well. The chain combines TRBV7-9 with TRBJ1-4; D unresolved. The V and J ends lost 5 bases and 7 bases respectively, with 8 bases between them. Germline-derived CDR1 and CDR2 are SEHNR and FQNEAQ (reference sequence). The CDR3 sequence is 12 residues long. The CDR3 coding sequence is TGTGCCAGCAGCCTAAGTGGTGAAAAACTGTTTTTT. Translation: CASSLSGEKLFF.

The chain joins TRBV21-1 to TRBJ2-3; the table's D call of TRBD2 was not tested on the DNA. TRBV21-1 is flagged as a pseudogene. The CDR3 is 16 amino acids. CDR3 DNA: TGTGCCAGCAGCCCCGGGGGGACTAGCGGTGGGGATACGCAGTATTTT. Its translation: CASSPGGTSGGDTQYF.

This clone was detected only once. The rearrangement uses TRBV28 and TRBJ1-3; 8 nucleotides agree with TRBD1. The J segment lost 0 bases and the V segment lost 10 bases, leaving 5 bases of the junction unmatched. The germline V gene encodes CDR1 MDHEN and CDR2 SYDVKM. The CDR3 extends over 14 amino acids. The CDR3 loop is CANRTGNSGNTIYF. The CDR3 coding sequence is TGTGCCAACCGGACAGGGAACTCTGGAAACACCATATATTTT. The whole variable domain, filled in from reference TRBV28 and TRBJ1-3, reads DVKVTQSSRYLVKRTGEKVFLECVQDMDHENMFWYRQDPGLGLRLIYFSYDVKMKEKGDIPEGYSVSREKKERFSLILESASTNQTSMYLCANRTGNSGNTIYFGEGSWLTVV.

Only a few counts were recorded for this clone. V usage is TRBV20-1 and J usage is TRBJ1-6; 8 positions match TRBD1. The CDR3 runs 15 residues. Trimming took 3 bases from V and 5 from J; bases not matched to a gene: 6. Germline-derived CDR1 and CDR2 are DFQATT and SNEGSKA (reference sequence). The CDR3 sequence is CSASYRTGNNSPLHF. CDR3 sequence (DNA): TGCAGTGCTAGTTACCGGACAGGGAATAATTCACCCCTCCACTTT.

The CDR3 DNA is TGTGCCAGCAGTCGACACAGGGGGACTTTCGTGAACACTGAAGCTTTCTTT. This translates into CASSRHRGTFVNTEAFF. J is TRBJ1-1 and V is TRBV27, with 8 bases aligning to TRBD1. This CDR3 contains 17 residues. Germline V CDR1 and CDR2: MNHEY, SMNVEV (reference sequence). V was pared by 5 bases and J by 0 bases, with 11 bases of the junction left unmatched.

This clone was seen only a few times. CDR3 sequence: CASSLSGLPSGYTF. The CDR3 nucleotides are TGTGCCAGCAGTTTGTCCGGACTTCCCAGCGGCTACACCTTC. The J gene is TRBJ1-2, the V gene TRBV27; D is ambiguous. The CDR3 length is 14 residues. CDR1 is MNHEY, CDR2 SMNVEV, per germline (reference sequence). Trimming removed 3 bases at V and 8 bases at J, with 16 bases between.

The chain uses TRBV28 and TRBJ1-1, with D uncertain. The germline V gene encodes CDR1 MDHEN and CDR2 SYDVKM. The CDR3 is made up of 14 amino acids. V gave up 3 bases and J gave up 5 bases, with 13 bases separating them. The CDR3 is CASSFLGDQTEAFF. CDR3 bases: TGTGCCAGCAGTTTTCTGGGAGATCAAACTGAAGCTTTCTTT.

Here the CDR3 DNA reads TGCGCCAGCAGCCCCGGAGGGACTAACACTGAAGCTTTCTTT. This codes for CASSPGGTNTEAFF. The gene calls are TRBV5-1 and TRBJ1-1, with D tentatively TRBD1 (5 bases). V shed 4 bases and J shed 2 bases, with 12 bases lying between them. Looked up from germline, CDR1 is SGHRS and CDR2 is YFSETQ. CDR3 length: 14 residues.

The chain links TRBV14 to TRBJ2-2, with TRBD1 identical over 7 bases. The J segment lost 7 bases and the V segment lost 5 bases, leaving 13 bases of the junction unmatched. Germline V gene lookup returns CDR1 SGHDN and CDR2 FVKESK. The CDR3 spans 16 residues. Here the CDR3 DNA reads TGTGCCAGCAGCGACCGGACGATAACAGGGGTCGGGGAGCTGTTTTTT. It codes for CASSDRTITGVGELFF.

V gene TRBV28 combines with J gene TRBJ2-7; D is possibly TRBD1 (6 bases). The CDR3 sequence is 15 residues long. Germline CDR1 reads MDHEN; CDR2 reads SYDVKM. The germline V and J ends were trimmed by 3 bases and 2 bases, with 14 bases remaining between them. The CDR3 sequence: CASSFVNRATYEQYF. The DNA for the CDR3 is TGTGCCAGCAGTTTCGTTAACAGGGCCACCTACGAGCAGTACTTC.

The CDR3, as DNA: TGTGCCAGCAGCCAAGATAGGAGACAGGTAGACGAGCAGTACTTC. It encodes CASSQDRRQVDEQYF. J is TRBJ2-7 and V is TRBV3-1 (or the pseudogene TRBV3-2), with D perhaps TRBD1 (6 bases). V was trimmed by 0 bases and J by 5 bases, leaving 14 bases between them. This CDR3 has 15 amino acids. Per germline, CDR1 LGHDT and CDR2 YNNKEL (reference sequence).

This clone has only one observation. The chain couples TRBV19 to TRBJ1-1; no reliable D call. There are 15 residues in the CDR3. Germline-derived CDR1 and CDR2 are LNHDA and SQIVND (reference sequence). With 6 bases removed from V and 4 bases from J, the gap between germline ends came to 18 bases. The CDR3 region has the DNA TGTGCCAGTAGATCCGAAGGGCGGGGAATCACTGAAGCTTTCTTT. It specifies CASRSEGRGITEAFF.

This chain connects TRBV19 to TRBJ1-6; the match to TRBD1 covers 8 bases. This CDR3 contains 15 residues. CDR1 is LNHDA and CDR2 is SQIVND in the germline V gene (reference sequence). The V segment lost 6 bases and the J segment 5 bases; nucleotides outside the gene matches: 6. The CDR3 DNA reads TGTGCCAGTAGAGGACAGGGTGGAAATAATTCACCCCTCCACTTT. Its translation: CASRGQGGNNSPLHF.

The chain joins TRBV11-2 to TRBJ1-1, with D possibly being TRBD1 (6 bases). Germline-derived CDR1 and CDR2 are SGHAT and FQNNGV. V was clipped by 3 bases and J by 6 bases, with 14 bases between them. This CDR3 contains 14 residues. For the CDR3, the DNA is TGTGCCAGCAGCTTCACGGCAGGGGACCCTGAAGCTTTCTTT. It encodes CASSFTAGDPEAFF.

The rearrangement joins TRBV6-6 to TRBJ1-2; tentative D call: TRBD1 (5 bases). This CDR3 comprises 15 residues. Germline V gene data show CDR1 as MNHNY and CDR2 as SVGAGI (reference sequence). V dropped 6 bases and J dropped 0 bases, with 14 bases sitting between them. This CDR3 reads CASRPNRTPNYGYTF. The CDR3 bases are TGTGCCAGCAGGCCGAACAGGACCCCTAACTATGGCTACACCTTC.